The 2 T cell receptor beta chains given below trace back to one sample, sequenced in a study of blood T cells in healthy people across ages. PCR was performed a second time for roughly 7 to 11 cycles using a sample-barcoded 5' primer and a J-beta primer mix. TCRdb itself ran the 5' RACE reads through MiXCR, one entry per CDR3 protein. The top ten hold roughly 10% of the sample, which has 1.6 million or so distinct CDR3 sequences, about 35% seen once. The sample taken for sequencing was blood. Receptors originate from a woman in her twenties or thirties in good health.

The chain links TRBV4-2 to TRBJ2-2, with unresolved D. V was shortened by 0 bases and J by 6 bases, with 11 bases between the two germline ends. CDR1 LGHNA and CDR2 YNFKEQ come from the germline V gene. The CDR3 consists of 15 residues. The CDR3 bases are TGTGCCAGCAGCCAAGATAGGACCATACCCGGGGAGCTGTTTTTT. It yields the protein CASSQDRTIPGELFF.

This clonotype was observed a handful of times. V gene TRBV29-1 combines with J gene TRBJ2-7; TRBD1 matches at 9 bases. Per germline, CDR1 SQVTM and CDR2 ANQGSEA. The CDR3 loop spans 13 amino acids. V shed 6 bases and J 2 bases; nucleotides not matched to a gene: 5. Here the CDR3 DNA reads TGCAGCGTGAAAGGGACAGGGACCTACGAGCAGTACTTC. This translates into CSVKGTGTYEQYF.